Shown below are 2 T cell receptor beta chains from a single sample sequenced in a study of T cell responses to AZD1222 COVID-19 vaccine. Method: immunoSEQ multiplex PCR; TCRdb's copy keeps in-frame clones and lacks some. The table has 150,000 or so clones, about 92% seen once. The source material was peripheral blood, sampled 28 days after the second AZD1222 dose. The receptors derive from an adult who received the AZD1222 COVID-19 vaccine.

CDR3 DNA sequence: TGTGCCAGCAGCCAGCTGGGGACAGGGGACAATGAGCAGTTCTTC. This gives the protein CASSQLGTGDNEQFF. The rearrangement uses TRBV4-2 and TRBJ2-1, with TRBD1 identical over 10 bases. J gave up 5 bases and V 3 bases, and 4 bases lay outside the gene matches. Germline V gene data show CDR1 as LGHNA and CDR2 as YNFKEQ. The CDR3 sequence is 15 residues long.

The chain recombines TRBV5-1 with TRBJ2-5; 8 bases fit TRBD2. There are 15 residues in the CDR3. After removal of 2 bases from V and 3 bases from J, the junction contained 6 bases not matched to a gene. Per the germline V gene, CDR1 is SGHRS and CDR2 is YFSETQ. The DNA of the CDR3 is TGCGCCAGCAGCTTAGCCGGGACTAGGAAAGAGACCCAGTACTTC. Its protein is CASSLAGTRKETQYF.